Listed here is a single T cell receptor (beta chain). Its antigen remains unknown. These data belong to a study of cytomegalovirus exposure and HLA in healthy donors. This CDR3 is 13 amino acids long. Trimming took off 5 bases at V and 1 base at J, with 8 bases between the two ends. The germline CDR1 and CDR2 sequences are SGHNT and YENEEA. PCR used 60 Vbeta primers and 13 Jbeta primers. In the source study's methods: It was a later analysis that counted around 85 million unique TCR beta chains, of which approximately 11 million were shared. TCRdb's copy holds only in-frame clones and misses some; the assay was immunoSEQ multiplex PCR. The DNA gave D and trimming, while V, J and clone size come from that table. The profile shows 75,000 to 95,000 clones, over 65% of them singletons. Study results and caveats: HLA-A and HLA-B allele assignments for most subjects were reportedly predicted accurately using TCR beta sequences.

The sequence derives from a woman in her thirties or forties in good health and CMV-seropositive. The chain recombines TRBV11-3 with TRBJ2-5; perhaps TRBD1 as D (6 bases). Sequenced: PBMCs. CDR3 DNA: TGTGCCAGCAGCCGAGGGGGCCAAGAGACCCAGTACTTC. Residues: CASSRGGQETQYF.